One T cell receptor beta chain is described in this entry. The data belong to a study of blood T cell repertoires in COVID-19. Repertoires were generated with immunoSEQ multiplex PCR, while TCRdb's copy carries only in-frame clones and drops some. Found here are roughly 280,000 clones, roughly nine tenths of them singletons; the top ten hold around 3.6%. CDR1 and CDR2 (germline): SGHNT, YENEEA. CDR3 size: 17 residues. The V and J ends lost 5 bases and 0 bases respectively, with 16 bases between them. The sample taken for sequencing was peripheral blood. The chain employs TRBV11-3 and TRBJ1-4; D remains unclear. The sequence was obtained from a man younger than 35 with active or convalescent COVID-19. The CDR3 here is CASSRSGRSSTNEKLFF. The CDR3 DNA reads TGTGCCAGCAGCAGGTCGGGGAGGAGCTCAACTAATGAAAAACTGTTTTTT.